A selection of T cell receptor beta chains follows, all from one sample in a study of T cell clusters in autoimmune cytopenias. TCRdb processed the multiplex PCR reads again and assigns one entry to each CDR3 protein, with no DNA. The listing contains about 6,300 distinct CDR3 sequences. The sample comprised peripheral blood. The receptor source for this set is a human donor with an autoimmune cytopenia or autoimmune hepatitis (not recorded which). Both conserved end residues are part of each CDR3. Not all rows give a size; the values are once, few, many and, for expanded clones, a class.

j_gene: TRBJ1-2; abundance: -; v_gene: TRBV4-3; CDR3aa: CASSQAGTERNYGYTF
j_gene: TRBJ2-2; abundance: medium-sized; v_gene: TRBV10-3; CDR3aa: CAISAGGKTGELFF
j_gene: TRBJ2-4; abundance: medium-sized; v_gene: TRBV5-6; CDR3aa: CASSDGQVLAKNIQYF
j_gene: TRBJ1-6; abundance: -; v_gene: TRBV4-1; CDR3aa: CASSQAREPLHF
j_gene: TRBJ2-1; abundance: -; v_gene: TRBV6-4; CDR3aa: CASSVAGGNNEQFF
j_gene: TRBJ1-1; abundance: -; v_gene: TRBV4-2; CDR3aa: CASSFSNDPSTEAFF
j_gene: TRBJ2-3; abundance: -; v_gene: TRBV2; CDR3aa: CASSDFREGTDTQYF
j_gene: TRBJ2-2; abundance: -; v_gene: TRBV4-3; CDR3aa: CASSQDSRRGGYTGELFF
j_gene: TRBJ2-5; abundance: -; v_gene: TRBV7-9; CDR3aa: CASSLIWTVMEETQYF
j_gene: TRBJ2-3; abundance: -; v_gene: TRBV20-1; CDR3aa: CSAPQGGGTDTQYF
j_gene: TRBJ2-5; abundance: -; v_gene: TRBV5-1; CDR3aa: CASSQQETQYF
j_gene: TRBJ1-2; abundance: medium-sized; v_gene: TRBV6-2/TRBV6-3; CDR3aa: CASSYLDSSNYGYTF
j_gene: TRBJ2-5; abundance: -; v_gene: TRBV7-9; CDR3aa: CASSSTEWTAQETQYF
j_gene: TRBJ1-2; abundance: medium-sized; v_gene: TRBV19; CDR3aa: CASRRTAQYGYTF
j_gene: TRBJ1-2; abundance: medium-sized; v_gene: TRBV6-1; CDR3aa: CASETGEVYGYTF
j_gene: TRBJ2-3; abundance: -; v_gene: TRBV7-2; CDR3aa: CASSLRTGTGGRTDTQYF
j_gene: TRBJ1-5; abundance: -; v_gene: TRBV6-2/TRBV6-3; CDR3aa: CASSWGTGIFSNQPQHF
j_gene: TRBJ2-2; abundance: -; v_gene: TRBV7-9; CDR3aa: CASSPWGQKNTGELFF
j_gene: TRBJ1-3; abundance: -; v_gene: TRBV5-1; CDR3aa: CASAEQGGNTIYF
j_gene: TRBJ2-7; abundance: medium-sized; v_gene: TRBV19; CDR3aa: CASSHRVTYEQYF
j_gene: TRBJ1-5; abundance: -; v_gene: TRBV6-2/TRBV6-3; CDR3aa: CASSYLGYPQPQHF
j_gene: TRBJ2-7; abundance: medium-sized; v_gene: TRBV12-3/TRBV12-4; CDR3aa: CASSAMGDYPLYEQYF
j_gene: TRBJ2-2; abundance: -; v_gene: TRBV7-3; CDR3aa: CASSPRVGGTGELFF
j_gene: TRBJ1-1; abundance: medium-sized; v_gene: TRBV6-1; CDR3aa: CASSVQGAGTEAFF
j_gene: TRBJ1-5; abundance: medium-sized; v_gene: TRBV19; CDR3aa: CASSILQGVNQPQHF
j_gene: TRBJ1-4; abundance: medium-sized; v_gene: TRBV27; CDR3aa: CASSPGPRRTEKLFF
j_gene: TRBJ2-2; abundance: -; v_gene: TRBV4-3; CDR3aa: CASSQDREELFF
j_gene: TRBJ1-2; abundance: -; v_gene: TRBV7-2; CDR3aa: CASSLYGSLPPDTF